A single sample gave rise to the 14 T cell receptor beta chains below, sequenced in a study of T cell repertoires in cytomegalovirus infection. TCRdb itself ran the reads through MiXCR, one entry per CDR3 protein. Among roughly 280,000 distinct CDR3 sequences listed, about an eighth were seen once. Sequencing used PBMCs. All receptors come from a human donor in good health (CMV status not recorded). Some clones in this sample may be carry-over from other donors' samples.

This rearrangement joins TRBV5-4 to TRBJ2-5, with D perhaps matching TRBD1 (6 bases). The V end lost 2 bases, the J end lost 5 bases, and 25 bases lay between the germline ends. From germline, CDR1 is SGHNT and CDR2 YYREEE (reference sequence). This CDR3 contains 18 residues. In nucleotides, the CDR3 is TGTGCCAGCAGCTTCCCGGAACCCTCTAGACAGGATGAGGAGACCCAGTACTTC. As protein: CASSFPEPSRQDEETQYF.

This clonotype showed up many times. The chain carries TRBV20-1 and TRBJ2-3; either TRBD1 or TRBD2 may fit D (5 bases each). The CDR3 is 15 amino acids. Germline V lookup: CDR1 DFQATT, CDR2 SNEGSKA (reference sequence). V was clipped by 2 bases and J by 6 bases, with 18 bases between them. The CDR3 is CSARPGTEFGDTQYF. The CDR3 bases are TGCAGTGCTAGACCCGGGACCGAATTCGGGGATACGCAGTATTTT.

The rearrangement joins TRBV24-1 to TRBJ2-1; 13 nucleotides agree with TRBD2. This CDR3 has 17 residues. Germline V lookup: CDR1 KGHDR, CDR2 SFDVKD. After removal of 0 bases from V and 9 bases from J, the junction contained 7 bases not matched to a gene. The CDR3 is CATSDLHTGLAGCEQFF. Here the CDR3 DNA reads TGTGCCACCAGTGATTTGCACACGGGACTAGCGGGGTGTGAGCAGTTCTTC.

This clonotype occurred many times. V is TRBV7-2 and J is TRBJ2-7; 9 positions match TRBD1. Germline-derived CDR1 and CDR2 are SGHTA and FQGNSA. The CDR3 has 17 residues. V shed 6 bases and J 3 bases; nucleotides not matched to a gene: 15. The CDR3 sequence is CASRGGGQGRTGYEQYF. The CDR3 region has the DNA TGTGCCAGCAGAGGGGGGGGACAGGGAAGAACGGGCTACGAGCAGTACTTC.

This clonotype has a count of ten or more. The genes are TRBV6-2 or TRBV6-3 and TRBJ1-1; possible D gene TRBD1, 5 bases. The CDR3 is 15 residues long. Germline CDR1 reads MNHEY; CDR2 reads SVGEGT. Trimming stripped 2 bases from V and 5 bases from J, with 15 bases between. The CDR3 loop reads CASSYPRGERTEAFF. In DNA form, the CDR3 reads TGTGCCAGCAGTTACCCTAGAGGGGAGAGGACTGAAGCTTTCTTT.

This clonotype was counted many times. The V gene is TRBV7-9, the J gene TRBJ2-3; weak D call: TRBD2 (6 bases). Trimming cost V 5 bases and J 1 base, with 16 bases left between them. CDR1 SEHNR and CDR2 FQNEAQ come from the germline V gene (reference sequence). The CDR3 totals 16 residues. The DNA of the CDR3 is TGTGCCAGCAGCACGCCCCCCAGCGGGCGCACAGATACGCAGTATTTT. Its protein is CASSTPPSGRTDTQYF.

The chain links TRBV24-1 to TRBJ2-1, with TRBD2 matching 7 bases. The germline CDR1 and CDR2 sequences are KGHDR and SFDVKD. V trimming: 4 bases; J trimming: 7 bases; junction bases outside the gene matches: 12. The CDR3 is 16 amino acids. CDR3 nucleotides: TGTGCCACCAGTGACCCATCTAGCGGTCCCGCGAATGAGCAGTTCTTC. Its protein is CATSDPSSGPANEQFF.

The chain combines TRBV20-1 with TRBJ2-1, with a weak D call TRBD1 (6 bases). With 6 bases removed from V and 8 bases from J, the gap between germline ends came to 17 bases. Germline-derived CDR1 and CDR2 are DFQATT and SNEGSKA (reference sequence). This CDR3 has 13 amino acids. The DNA for the CDR3 is TGCAGTGCCAACAGGGTGGTCTTGGATGAGCAGTTCTTC. It codes for CSANRVVLDEQFF.

The chain combines TRBV5-6 with TRBJ1-1; D is undetermined. V was shortened by 4 bases and J by 0 bases, with 16 bases between the two germline ends. Germline CDR1 and CDR2: SGHDT and YYEEEE. The CDR3 contains 16 residues. In DNA form, the CDR3 reads TGTGCCAGCAGCCCCGGGGTTGGCAGAATGAACACTGAAGCTTTCTTT. Residues: CASSPGVGRMNTEAFF.

There are a few counts of this clonotype. The chain has TRBV11-1 and TRBJ1-1; D perhaps matches TRBD1 (5 bases). The CDR3 runs to 14 residues. Trimming took off 5 bases at V and 3 bases at J, with 13 bases between the two ends. Germline V CDR1 and CDR2: SGHAT, FQDESV (reference sequence). The CDR3: CASSRNGGDTEAFF. In DNA form, the CDR3 reads TGTGCCAGCAGCCGGAACGGAGGGGACACTGAAGCTTTCTTT.

This clonotype was counted once. The chain couples TRBV29-1 to TRBJ2-1; no clear D gene. The CDR3 is made up of 15 amino acids. The V gene lost 3 bases and the J gene lost 3 bases, with 15 bases spanning the gap. Per the germline V gene, CDR1 is SQVTM and CDR2 is ANQGSEA. CDR3 region: CSVDEDGSFYNEQFF. The CDR3 region has the DNA TGCAGCGTTGACGAAGACGGGTCTTTCTACAATGAGCAGTTCTTC.

This clonotype was found a few times. This sequence joins TRBV5-1 and TRBJ2-2, with 10 bases that match TRBD1. The CDR3 is made up of 15 amino acids. Looked up from germline, CDR1 is SGHRS and CDR2 is YFSETQ. J gave up 3 bases and V 4 bases, and 3 bases lay outside the gene matches. The CDR3 region is CASSQTGGHTGELFF. CDR3 DNA sequence: TGCGCCAGCAGCCAGACAGGGGGCCACACCGGGGAGCTGTTTTTT.

In its sample, this clonotype was seen a few times. The chain joins TRBV7-2 to TRBJ1-2; D is possibly TRBD1 (5 bases). The CDR3 runs to 14 residues. Per the germline V gene, CDR1 is SGHTA and CDR2 is FQGNSA. V was cut by 5 bases and J by 2 bases, with 12 bases left in between. The CDR3 sequence is CASSPTVLNYGYTF. Here the CDR3 DNA reads TGTGCCAGCAGCCCGACAGTTTTAAACTATGGCTACACCTTC. The whole variable domain, remainder taken from reference TRBV7-2 and TRBJ1-2, is GAGVSQSPSNKVTEKGKDVELRCDPISGHTALYWYRQSLGQGLEFLIYFQGNSAPDKSGLPSDRFSAERTGGSVSTLTIQRTQQEDSAVYLCASSPTVLNYGYTFGSGTRLTVV.

This clonotype was observed a few times. An end of the junction does not agree with germline; a read error may underlie this. This chain connects TRBV15 to TRBJ2-5; D perhaps matches TRBD1 (5 bases). Germline-derived CDR1 and CDR2 are LNHNV and YYDKDF (reference sequence). The CDR3 has 16 residues. The CDR3 coding sequence is TGTGTCACCAGCAGAGATTTTGTGGGGCGAATGGAGACCCAGTACTTC. Protein sequence: CVTSRDFVGRMETQYF.